This T cell receptor (beta chain) was sequenced during a study of blood T cell repertoires in COVID-19. Study-wide context: Whether acute or convalescent, the COVID-19 samples came from the United States, Italy and Spain.

The germline V gene encodes CDR1 SNHLY and CDR2 FYNNEI. The CDR3 totals 16 residues. As concerns this clone: At one end the junction does not follow the germline gene, possibly because of a read error.

Source study methods: Amplification from reference gene primers served as the basis for estimated nucleated cell counts. Sequenced by immunoSEQ multiplex PCR; TCRdb stores in-frame clones only, minus some. The D gene and trimming were derived from the DNA, and the V and J assignments and clone size from that table. The sample holds roughly 240,000 clones; 65% to 90% are singletons and the top ten take less than 6.5%. One Seattle source followed patients from active infection through their disease course. J is TRBJ2-5 and V is TRBV2; 10 positions match TRBD2. The receptor's source is a man aged 50 to 59 with COVID-19, enrolled during active disease. Sample: peripheral blood. The CDR3 protein is CASSEELAGNQATQYF. CDR3 coding DNA: TGTGCCAGCAGTGAAGAACTAGCGGGGAACCAAGCGACCCAGTACTTC.